The rows below give T cell receptor beta chains drawn from one sample of a study of blood T cell repertoires in COVID-19. Profiled with immunoSEQ multiplex PCR; TCRdb holds only in-frame clones, not every one. Here the sample spans around 270,000 clones, approximately 85% being singletons. What was sequenced was peripheral blood. All receptors derive from a human donor with COVID-19, enrolled during active disease. The donor label of this sample is uncertain. Both conserved end residues are part of each CDR3. A D gene is named only where the DNA matches it firmly. A clone size is listed for some rows: how often the clone was seen (once, few, many), or a class if it is expanded.

size: few
J: TRBJ1-2
D: -
V: TRBV2
length: 14
DNA: TGTGCCAGCAGTGAAGCACGGGGTACTGGCGGCTACACCTTC
CDR3: CASSEARGTGGYTF

size: -
J: TRBJ1-4
D: TRBD1
V: TRBV11-2
length: 15
DNA: TGTGCCAGCAGCGGTAAGACAGGGACGGAAGAAAAACTGTTTTTT
CDR3: CASSGKTGTEEKLFF

size: -
J: TRBJ2-1
D: TRBD2
V: TRBV7-3
length: 16
DNA: TGTGCCAGCAGCTTGGCGGGAGGAGGCTCCTACAATGAGCAGTTCTTC
CDR3: CASSLAGGGSYNEQFF

size: -
J: TRBJ2-7
D: TRBD2
V: TRBV5-4
length: 14
DNA: TGTGCCAGCAGCCCGGGGGGGGGCTCCTACGAGCAGTACTTC
CDR3: CASSPGGGSYEQYF

size: -
J: TRBJ1-5
D: -
V: TRBV28
length: 16
DNA: TGTGCCAGCAGTCCTACCTCGGCAGGGCGCAATCAGCCCCAGCATTTT
CDR3: CASSPTSAGRNQPQHF

size: -
J: TRBJ2-3
D: TRBD2
V: TRBV4-2
length: 19
DNA: TGTGCCAGCAGCCAAGACACTACAGGGCTAGCGGGAGTCACAGATACGCAGTATTTT
CDR3: CASSQDTTGLAGVTDTQYF

size: -
J: TRBJ1-2
D: -
V: TRBV7-9
length: 17
DNA: TGTGCCAGCAGCCCCGCGCGGGGGGACTTAGCTAACTATGGCTACACCTTC
CDR3: CASSPARGDLANYGYTF

size: -
J: TRBJ1-2
D: TRBD1
V: TRBV5-5
length: 15
DNA: TGTGCCAGCAGCATGACAGGGGCTGGCGACTATGGCTACACCTTC
CDR3: CASSMTGAGDYGYTF

size: -
J: TRBJ1-2
D: TRBD1
V: TRBV27
length: 18
DNA: TGTGCCAGCAGTTACAGGCCGGGACAGGGAGGCTCTAACTATGGCTACACCTTC
CDR3: CASSYRPGQGGSNYGYTF

size: -
J: TRBJ1-5
D: TRBD1
V: TRBV6-5
length: 14
DNA: TGTGCCAGCAGAGTCCGACAGGGTGGACAGCCCCAGCATTTT
CDR3: CASRVRQGGQPQHF

size: -
J: TRBJ1-4
D: TRBD1
V: TRBV29-1
length: 17
DNA: TGCAGCGTTGAAGCCTGGGGACAGGAAACGCCTAATGAAAAACTGTTTTTT
CDR3: CSVEAWGQETPNEKLFF

size: few
J: TRBJ2-1
D: TRBD2
V: TRBV6-5
length: 15
DNA: TGTGCCAGCAGGGACCCTAGCGGGAGTACAAATGAGCAGTTCTTC
CDR3: CASRDPSGSTNEQFF

size: -
J: TRBJ2-5
D: TRBD2
V: TRBV19
length: 16
DNA: TGTGCCAGTAGTGCTAGCGGGGAGGGAGGAGGCGAGACCCAGTACTTC
CDR3: CASSASGEGGGETQYF

size: -
J: TRBJ1-6
D: -
V: TRBV3-1/TRBV3-2
length: 14
DNA: TGTGCCAGCAGCCAGGGGGGGCGTGGATCACCCCTCCACTTT
CDR3: CASSQGGRGSPLHF

size: once
J: TRBJ1-3
D: -
V: TRBV30
length: 16
DNA: TGTGCCTGGGGCCAAGTTGGTGCCCGCCTAGGAAACACCATATATTTT
CDR3: CAWGQVGARLGNTIYF

size: -
J: TRBJ1-1
D: -
V: TRBV5-1
length: 17
DNA: TGCGCCAGCAGCTTGGCCCCGCCAGGGTCAACGAACACTGAAGCTTTCTTT
CDR3: CASSLAPPGSTNTEAFF

size: -
J: TRBJ1-2
D: -
V: TRBV11-2
length: 15
DNA: TGTGCCAGCAGCTTAGGTACCGGCGGGGGCTATGGCTACACCTTC
CDR3: CASSLGTGGGYGYTF

size: -
J: TRBJ2-1
D: TRBD2
V: TRBV9
length: 15
DNA: TGTGCCAGCAGCGGACCTAGCGGGATGCGGAATGAGCAGTTCTTC
CDR3: CASSGPSGMRNEQFF

size: -
J: TRBJ1-2
D: TRBD1
V: TRBV27
length: 16
DNA: TGTGCCAGCAGTGGACAGGGAGCCAATTTGTACTATGGCTACACCTTC
CDR3: CASSGQGANLYYGYTF

size: -
J: TRBJ2-5
D: -
V: TRBV6-6
length: 13
DNA: TGTGCCACGTACATACAGGGAAGAGAGACCCAGTACTTC
CDR3: CATYIQGRETQYF

size: -
J: TRBJ1-1
D: -
V: TRBV28
length: 18
DNA: TGTGCCAGCAGTTTTACTGGGACGTGGGAGGGTAAACGCACTGAAGCTTTCTTT
CDR3: CASSFTGTWEGKRTEAFF

size: -
J: TRBJ2-6
D: -
V: TRBV7-8
length: 19
DNA: TGTGCCAGCAGCTTAATCGTACGCGACTATGAGGTTGGGGCCAACGTCCTGACTTTC
CDR3: CASSLIVRDYEVGANVLTF

size: -
J: TRBJ2-7
D: -
V: TRBV3-1/TRBV3-2
length: 15
DNA: TGTGCCAGCAGCCAAGGTAGGGGAGGAGCCTACGAGCAGTACTTC
CDR3: CASSQGRGGAYEQYF

size: -
J: TRBJ1-5
D: -
V: TRBV28
length: 12
DNA: TGTGCCAGCACCGGACTCCCGGATCATCAGCATTTT
CDR3: CASTGLPDHQHF

size: -
J: TRBJ1-1
D: -
V: TRBV19
length: 14
DNA: TGTGCCAGTAGTATCTCGGTGGGCAACCGTGAAGCTTTCTTT
CDR3: CASSISVGNREAFF

size: -
J: TRBJ2-7
D: TRBD2
V: TRBV4-2
length: 15
DNA: TGTGCCAGCAGCGGGGGACTAGCGACACACAACGAGCAGTACTTC
CDR3: CASSGGLATHNEQYF

size: -
J: TRBJ1-1
D: -
V: TRBV3-1/TRBV3-2
length: 14
DNA: TGTGCCAGCAGCCAAGCAGGTCACGAGGGTGAAGCTTTCTTT
CDR3: CASSQAGHEGEAFF

size: -
J: TRBJ1-2
D: -
V: TRBV2
length: 13
DNA: TGTGCCAGCGCGGGGGGGGTCGCGGGAGGCTACACCTTC
CDR3: CASAGGVAGGYTF

size: -
J: TRBJ1-5
D: TRBD1
V: TRBV7-2
length: 17
DNA: TGTGCCAGCAGCTTGCGGACAGGGGGCATCTCTGGGCAGCCCCAGCATTTT
CDR3: CASSLRTGGISGQPQHF

size: -
J: TRBJ1-4
D: -
V: TRBV28
length: 12
DNA: TGTGCCAGCAGTCCTCCCGCCCTCGGACTGTTTTTT
CDR3: CASSPPALGLFF

size: -
J: TRBJ2-3
D: TRBD1
V: TRBV7-9
length: 16
DNA: TGTGCCAGCAGCCATCGCGAGGGGGCGGGCACAGATACGCAGTATTTT
CDR3: CASSHREGAGTDTQYF